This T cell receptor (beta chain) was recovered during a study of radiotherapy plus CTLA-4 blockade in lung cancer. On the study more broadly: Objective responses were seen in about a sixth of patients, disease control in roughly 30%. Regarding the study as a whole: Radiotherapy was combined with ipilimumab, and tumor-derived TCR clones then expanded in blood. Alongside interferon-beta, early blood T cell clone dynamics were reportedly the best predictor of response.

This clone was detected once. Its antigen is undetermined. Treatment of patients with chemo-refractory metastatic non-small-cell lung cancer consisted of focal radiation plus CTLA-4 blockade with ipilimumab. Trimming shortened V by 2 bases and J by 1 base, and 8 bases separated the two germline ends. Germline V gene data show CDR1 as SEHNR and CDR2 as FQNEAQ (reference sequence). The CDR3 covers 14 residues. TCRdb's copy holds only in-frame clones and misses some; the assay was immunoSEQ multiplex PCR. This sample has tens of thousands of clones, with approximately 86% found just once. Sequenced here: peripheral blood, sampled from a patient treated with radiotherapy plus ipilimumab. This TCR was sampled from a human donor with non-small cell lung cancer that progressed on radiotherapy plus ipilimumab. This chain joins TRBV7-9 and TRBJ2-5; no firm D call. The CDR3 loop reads CASSLQAAQETQYF. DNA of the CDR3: TGTGCCAGCAGCTTACAGGCGGCCCAAGAGACCCAGTACTTC.